A single sample gave rise to the 19 T cell receptor beta chains below, sequenced in a study of shared clonotypes between healthy human individuals. Selected positively for CCR7 and CD45RO-negative, naive CD8 cells excluded terminally differentiated effector memory CD45RA+ cells. Clones were read by immunoSEQ multiplex PCR, and TCRdb kept only the in-frame ones, dropping some. The repertoire holds some 2 million clones, with just under 95% as singletons. Sequencing used naive CD8+ T cells sorted from blood. Source of these receptors: a man between 18 and 29 years old in good health.

The V call is TRBV10-3, the J call TRBJ2-7; D gene uncertain. The CDR3 has 15 residues. V lost 5 bases to trimming and J lost 1 base, with 15 bases between them. The germline V gene encodes CDR1 ENHRY and CDR2 SYGVKD. The CDR3 nucleotides read TGTGCCATCAGTACTTATAAGGACGGTTCCTACGAGCAGTACTTC. This sequence encodes CAISTYKDGSYEQYF.

The J gene is TRBJ2-7, the V gene TRBV2; the match to TRBD1 covers 8 bases. Trimming removed 6 bases from V and 3 bases from J; junction bases left unmatched: 10. The CDR3 extends over 15 amino acids. Germline CDR1 SNHLY, CDR2 FYNNEI. The DNA of the CDR3 is TGTGCCAGCAGGGAACCGGGACAGGCGAACTACGAGCAGTACTTC. Translated: CASREPGQANYEQYF.

V gene TRBV5-5 combines with J gene TRBJ1-1; unclear D gene. The CDR3 covers 12 residues. With 8 bases removed from V and 4 bases from J, the gap between germline ends came to 12 bases. Germline V gene data show CDR1 as SGHKS and CDR2 as YYEKEE (reference sequence). CDR3 DNA: TGTGCCAGTAACATAGTTGCCACTGAAGCTTTCTTT. Translation gives CASNIVATEAFF.

V usage is TRBV5-6 and J usage is TRBJ2-7, with TRBD1 as a possible D gene (5 bases). V gave up 2 bases and J gave up 0 bases, with 9 bases separating them. The CDR3 covers 14 residues. Germline V gives CDR1 SGHDT, CDR2 YYEEEE. The CDR3 is CASSLWGASYEQYF. CDR3 coding DNA: TGTGCCAGCAGCTTATGGGGCGCCTCCTACGAGCAGTACTTC.

The chain has TRBV4-3 and TRBJ2-5, with 7 bases aligning to TRBD2. The CDR3 consists of 19 residues. Germline values: CDR1 LGHNA, CDR2 YSLEER. After removal of 1 base from V and 4 bases from J, the junction contained 18 bases not matched to a gene. The CDR3 is CASSQGQWGGGGAGETQYF. CDR3 sequence (DNA): TGCGCCAGCAGCCAAGGACAATGGGGGGGAGGAGGTGCAGGAGAGACCCAGTACTTC.

This chain connects TRBV6-5 to TRBJ2-6; D uncertain. Trimming took off 7 bases at V and 0 bases at J, with 7 bases between the two ends. The CDR3 loop spans 14 amino acids. Germline V lookup: CDR1 MNHEY, CDR2 SVGAGI. CDR3 nucleotides: TGTGCCAGCACCCGGTACTCTGGGGCCAACGTCCTGACTTTC. As protein: CASTRYSGANVLTF.

The rearrangement joins TRBV9 to TRBJ1-3, with 10 bases identical to TRBD1. CDR3 size: 17 residues. V was clipped by 4 bases and J by 1 base; unmatched bases: 8. CDR1 is SGDLS, CDR2 YYNGEE, per germline. The CDR3, as DNA: TGTGCCAGCAGCCCCCGAGACAGGGGGCCTTCTGGAAACACCATATATTTT. Translated: CASSPRDRGPSGNTIYF.

The chain recombines TRBV30 with TRBJ1-2; no clear D. Trimming cost V 0 bases and J 2 bases, with 13 bases left between them. Germline loops: CDR1 GTSNPN, CDR2 SVGIG (reference sequence). The CDR3 has 15 residues. CDR3: CAWSVKQPDNYGYTF. Here the CDR3 DNA reads TGTGCCTGGAGTGTCAAACAGCCTGACAACTATGGCTACACCTTC.

The V call is TRBV6-5, the J call TRBJ2-3, with D maybe TRBD1 (5 bases). This CDR3 has 11 amino acids. In germline, CDR1 is MNHEY, CDR2 SVGAGI. V gave up 8 bases and J gave up 5 bases, with 8 bases separating them. The CDR3 spells CASLRGDTQYF. DNA for the CDR3: TGTGCCAGCCTTAGGGGAGATACGCAGTATTTT.

This sequence joins TRBV10-3 and TRBJ2-7, with D uncertain. Germline V gene lookup returns CDR1 ENHRY and CDR2 SYGVKD. The CDR3 loop spans 16 amino acids. V lost 3 bases and J 7 bases, leaving 22 bases between the germline ends. CDR3 sequence reads: CAISEPREVAPWEQYF. The DNA of the CDR3 is TGTGCCATCAGTGAACCAAGGGAAGTAGCACCTTGGGAGCAGTACTTC.

The chain combines TRBV30 with TRBJ2-5, with D maybe TRBD2 (6 bases). The V gene's germline CDR1 is GTSNPN and CDR2 SVGIG (reference sequence). Trimming took 2 bases from V and 11 from J, leaving 21 bases between them. The CDR3 extends over 14 amino acids. The CDR3 coding sequence is TGTGCCTGGAGTCCACGGGAGAGTTTAACTGAGCAGTACTTC. Residues: CAWSPRESLTEQYF.

Note on this clone: A read error may be the cause here, since a much bigger clone is one base away. The chain couples TRBV28 to TRBJ2-5, with D unresolved. The J call could be wrong; TRBJ2-7 is a better fit for the DNA end. CDR3 size: 11 residues. Germline V gene data show CDR1 as MDHEN and CDR2 as SYDVKM. This CDR3 is CASSFSYEQYF. CDR3 coding DNA: TGTGCCAGCAGCTTCTCCTACGAGCAGTACTTC.

This clone was picked up one time. V gene TRBV4-1 combines with J gene TRBJ2-5; D is ambiguous. Germline V gene lookup returns CDR1 MGHRA and CDR2 YSYEKL. The CDR3 has 17 amino acids. Trimming left V 0 bases short and J 2 bases short, with 16 bases between. CDR3 residues: CASSQDPAPPIQETQYF. The CDR3 DNA reads as TGCGCCAGCAGCCAAGATCCTGCACCTCCGATTCAAGAGACCCAGTACTTC.

The chain couples TRBV27 to TRBJ2-1; possible D gene TRBD2, 7 bases. This CDR3 contains 15 residues. V lost 3 bases and J 3 bases, leaving 12 bases between the germline ends. Germline CDR1 and CDR2: MNHEY and SMNVEV (reference sequence). The CDR3 coding sequence is TGTGCCAGCAGTTTGGGGGGGCCTTACTACAATGAGCAGTTCTTC. This translates into CASSLGGPYYNEQFF.

This chain uses TRBV5-1 with TRBJ2-2; TRBD1 agrees at 7 bases. J was trimmed by 7 bases and V by 3 bases; bases with no gene match: 12. The CDR3 has 16 residues. Germline CDR1 reads SGHRS; CDR2 reads YFSETQ. CDR3 sequence: CASSYPDRDTVGELFF. The CDR3 DNA sequence: TGCGCCAGCAGCTACCCCGACAGGGACACGGTCGGGGAGCTGTTTTTT.

CDR3 in amino acids: CASSLYTENYEQYF. The CDR3 coding sequence is TGTGCCAGCAGCTTATATACAGAAAATTACGAGCAGTACTTC. The V call is TRBV7-9, the J call TRBJ2-7; D gene uncertain. V lost 2 bases and J lost 4, with 12 bases in between. Germline CDR1 is SEHNR and CDR2 is FQNEAQ (reference sequence). The CDR3 length is 14 residues.

This chain links TRBV10-3 with TRBJ2-5; the match to TRBD2 covers 16 bases. The trim removed 0 bases at V and 4 bases at J, leaving 8 bases unmatched. The CDR3 loop spans 19 amino acids. The germline CDR1 and CDR2 sequences are ENHRY and SYGVKD. CDR3 loop: CAISESGLAGGPVRETQYF. CDR3 nucleotide sequence: TGTGCCATCAGTGAGTCGGGACTAGCGGGAGGGCCGGTAAGAGAGACCCAGTACTTC.

The rearrangement joins TRBV6-5 to TRBJ1-3, with a possible D match to TRBD1 (6 bases). V was shortened by 6 bases and J by 8 bases, with 14 bases between the two germline ends. The CDR3 has 13 residues. The germline V gene encodes CDR1 MNHEY and CDR2 SVGAGI. CDR3 in amino acids: CASRDTGSDTIYF. The CDR3, as DNA: TGTGCCAGCAGAGACACAGGGTCGGACACCATATATTTT.

The CDR3 nucleotides read TGTGCCGTCGGGGATTCGGTGATCACTGAAGCTTTCTTT. It translates to CAVGDSVITEAFF. V is TRBV6-6 and J is TRBJ1-1; D is unresolved. From germline, CDR1 is MNHNY and CDR2 SVGAGI (reference sequence). The germline V and J ends were trimmed by 11 bases and 4 bases, with 17 bases remaining between them. CDR3 size: 13 residues.